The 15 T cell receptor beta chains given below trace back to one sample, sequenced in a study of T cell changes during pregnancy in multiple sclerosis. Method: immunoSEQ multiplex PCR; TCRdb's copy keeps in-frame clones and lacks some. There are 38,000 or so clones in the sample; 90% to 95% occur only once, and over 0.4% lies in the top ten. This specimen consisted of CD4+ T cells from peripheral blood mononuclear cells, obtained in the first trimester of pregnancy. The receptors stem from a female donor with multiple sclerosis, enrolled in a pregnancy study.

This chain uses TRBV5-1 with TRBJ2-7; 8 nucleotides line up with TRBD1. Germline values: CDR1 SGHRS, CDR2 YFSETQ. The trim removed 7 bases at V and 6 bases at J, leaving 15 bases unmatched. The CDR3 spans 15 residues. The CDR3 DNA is TGCGCCAGCGAACTCACCGGGACAGGTTCAGGCGAGCAGTACTTC. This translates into CASELTGTGSGEQYF.

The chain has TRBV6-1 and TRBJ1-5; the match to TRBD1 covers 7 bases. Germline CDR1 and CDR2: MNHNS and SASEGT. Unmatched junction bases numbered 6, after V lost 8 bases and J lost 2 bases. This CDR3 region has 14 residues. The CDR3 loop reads CASGGGSGNQPQHF. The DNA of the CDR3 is TGTGCCAGCGGAGGGGGCTCGGGCAATCAGCCCCAGCATTTT.

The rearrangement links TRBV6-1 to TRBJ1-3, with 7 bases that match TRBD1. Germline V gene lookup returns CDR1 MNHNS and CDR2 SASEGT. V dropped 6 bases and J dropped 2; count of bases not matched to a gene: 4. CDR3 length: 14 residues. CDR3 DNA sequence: TGTGCCAGCAGCCCAGGGGGTCCTGGAAACACCATATATTTT. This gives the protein CASSPGGPGNTIYF.

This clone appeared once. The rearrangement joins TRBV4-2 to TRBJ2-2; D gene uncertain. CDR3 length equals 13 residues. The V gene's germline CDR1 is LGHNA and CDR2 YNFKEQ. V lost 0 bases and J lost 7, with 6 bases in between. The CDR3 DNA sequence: TGTGCCAGCAGCCAAGATAGAGGCGGGGAGCTGTTTTTT. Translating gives CASSQDRGGELFF.

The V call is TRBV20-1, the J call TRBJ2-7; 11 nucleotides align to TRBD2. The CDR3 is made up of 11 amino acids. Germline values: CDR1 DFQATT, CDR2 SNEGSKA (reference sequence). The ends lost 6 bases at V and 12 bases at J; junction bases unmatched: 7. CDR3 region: CSAHRLAGPYF. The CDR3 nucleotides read TGCAGTGCCCACCGACTAGCGGGGCCGTACTTC.

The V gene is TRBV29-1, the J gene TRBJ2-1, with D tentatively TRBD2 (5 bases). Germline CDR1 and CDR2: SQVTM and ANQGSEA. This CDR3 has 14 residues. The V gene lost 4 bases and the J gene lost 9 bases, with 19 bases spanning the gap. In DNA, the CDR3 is TGCAGCGTTGTCGGGGAGCAGTATTATGGTGAGCAGTTCTTC. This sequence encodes CSVVGEQYYGEQFF.

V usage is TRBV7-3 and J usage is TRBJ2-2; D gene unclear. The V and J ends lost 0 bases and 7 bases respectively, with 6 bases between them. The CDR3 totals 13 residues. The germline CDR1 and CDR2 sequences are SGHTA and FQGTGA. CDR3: CASSLTGSGELFF. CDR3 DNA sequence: TGTGCCAGCAGCTTAACCGGTAGCGGGGAGCTGTTTTTT.

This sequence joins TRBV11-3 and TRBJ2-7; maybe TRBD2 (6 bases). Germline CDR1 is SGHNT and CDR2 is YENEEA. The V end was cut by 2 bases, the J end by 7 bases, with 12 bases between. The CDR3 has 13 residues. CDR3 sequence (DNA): TGTGCCAGCAGCTTATCTAGCGCAAGGGAGCAGTACTTC. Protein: CASSLSSAREQYF.

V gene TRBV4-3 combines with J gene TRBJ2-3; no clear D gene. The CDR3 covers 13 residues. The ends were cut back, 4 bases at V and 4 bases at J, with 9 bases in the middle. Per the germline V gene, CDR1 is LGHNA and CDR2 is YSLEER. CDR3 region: CASSPGSSDTQYF. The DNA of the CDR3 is TGCGCCAGCAGCCCCGGGTCCTCAGATACGCAGTATTTT.

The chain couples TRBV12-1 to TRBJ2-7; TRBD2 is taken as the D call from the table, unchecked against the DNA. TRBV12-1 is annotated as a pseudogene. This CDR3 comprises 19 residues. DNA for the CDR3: TGTGCCAGCAGCGCAAAAATATTCGGGGGACTAGCGGGATCCTACGAGCAGTACTTC. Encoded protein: CASSAKIFGGLAGSYEQYF.

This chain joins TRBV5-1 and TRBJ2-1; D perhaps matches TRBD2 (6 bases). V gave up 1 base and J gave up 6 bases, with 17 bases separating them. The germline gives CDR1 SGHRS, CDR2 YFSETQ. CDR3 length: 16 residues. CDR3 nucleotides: TGCGCCAGCAGCTTGTCACCGGGACTGGACGGCAATGAGCAGTTCTTC. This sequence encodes CASSLSPGLDGNEQFF.

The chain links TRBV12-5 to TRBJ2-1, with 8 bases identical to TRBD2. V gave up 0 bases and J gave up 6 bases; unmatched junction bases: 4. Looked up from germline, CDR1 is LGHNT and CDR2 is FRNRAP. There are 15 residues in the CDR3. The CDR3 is CASGLVLSGGNEQFF. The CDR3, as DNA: TGTGCTAGTGGTTTGGTACTGAGCGGGGGCAATGAGCAGTTCTTC.

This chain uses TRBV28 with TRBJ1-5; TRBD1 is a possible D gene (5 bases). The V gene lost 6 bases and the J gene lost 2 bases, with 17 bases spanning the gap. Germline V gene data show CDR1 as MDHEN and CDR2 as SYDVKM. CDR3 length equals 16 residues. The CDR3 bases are TGTGCCAGCAGCCCTTCTCCCGGGGGGGGCAATCAGCCCCAGCATTTT. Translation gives CASSPSPGGGNQPQHF.

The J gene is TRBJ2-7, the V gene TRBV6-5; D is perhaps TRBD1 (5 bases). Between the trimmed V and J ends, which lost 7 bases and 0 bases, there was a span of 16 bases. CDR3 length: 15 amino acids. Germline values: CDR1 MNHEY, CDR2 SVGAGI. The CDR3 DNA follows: TGTGCCAGCATCGCCCCCGGACACAGCTCCTACGAGCAGTACTTC. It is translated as CASIAPGHSSYEQYF.

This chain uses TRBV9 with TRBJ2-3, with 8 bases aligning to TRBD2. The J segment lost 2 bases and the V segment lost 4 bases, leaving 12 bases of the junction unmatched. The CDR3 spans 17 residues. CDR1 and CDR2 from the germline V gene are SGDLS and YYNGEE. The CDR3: CASSLPATLADTDTQYF. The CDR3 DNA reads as TGTGCCAGCAGCCTCCCCGCGACACTAGCGGACACAGATACGCAGTATTTT.